What follows is one T cell receptor (beta chain) and its context. What it recognizes is unknown. The data belong to a study of identical twins. TCRdb called the 5' RACE reads again in MiXCR, with one record for every CDR3 protein. The sample comprises 1.5 million to 2 million distinct CDR3 sequences, under 35% of which are singletons, and approximately 0.29% rests with the top ten. Study-wide results and caveats: Abundant beta clonotypes from cord blood had fewer insertions, unlike memory repertoires, which showed none.

The TCR sequence derives from a newborn girl in good health. The sample taken for sequencing was cord blood.

CDR3 protein: CASRKGLAGAPLSTDTQYF. In DNA form, the CDR3 reads TGTGCCAGCAGAAAGGGACTAGCGGGAGCCCCGCTTAGCACAGATACGCAGTATTTT. The chain combines TRBV7-9 with TRBJ2-3; 14 nucleotides match TRBD2. CDR3 length: 19 residues. With V trimmed by 6 bases and J by 0 bases, 11 bases remained unmatched. CDR1 and CDR2 from the germline V gene are SEHNR and FQNEAQ (reference sequence).